This TCR beta chain emerged from a study of T cell responses to AZD1222 COVID-19 vaccine. Note on this clone: Its antigen is as yet unknown.

Second doses at about 4 or about 12 weeks were pooled. Points from the study as a whole: Two doses of AZD1222 preceded a rise in Spike-specific TCR breadth and depth. Clonal diversity was possibly underestimated, and white British individuals and females predominated among donors. Unmutated variant regions are reportedly the target of nearly half of TCRs that are spike-specific.

Assay used: immunoSEQ multiplex PCR; TCRdb lists only in-frame clones, some missing. The sample records fewer than 120,000 clones, less than 95% being singletons. The CDR3 sequence is 15 residues long. CDR1 is MNHEY, CDR2 SVGAGI, per germline. V was cut by 7 bases and J by 0 bases, with 15 bases left in between. The chain has TRBV6-5 and TRBJ1-1, with D hard to call. This clonotype originated in an adult who received the AZD1222 COVID-19 vaccine. The source was peripheral blood, collected 28 days after the second AZD1222 dose. In DNA form, the CDR3 reads TGTGCCAGCATGGGCCCACTATCCTTGAACACTGAAGCTTTCTTT. Its protein product is CASMGPLSLNTEAFF.